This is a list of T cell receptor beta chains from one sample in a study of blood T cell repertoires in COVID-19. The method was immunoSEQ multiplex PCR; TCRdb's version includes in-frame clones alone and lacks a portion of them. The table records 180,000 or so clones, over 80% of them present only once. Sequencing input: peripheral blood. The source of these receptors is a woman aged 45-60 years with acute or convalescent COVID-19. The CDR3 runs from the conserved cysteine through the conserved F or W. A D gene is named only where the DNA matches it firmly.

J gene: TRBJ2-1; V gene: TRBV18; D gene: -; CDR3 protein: CASSPTGYNDNEQFF; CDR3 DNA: TGTGCCAGCTCACCTACAGGTTATAATGACAATGAGCAGTTCTTC
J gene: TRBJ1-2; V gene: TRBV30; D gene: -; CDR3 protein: CAWSVFDWGGYTF; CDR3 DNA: TGTGCCTGGAGTGTATTTGATTGGGGCGGCTACACCTTC
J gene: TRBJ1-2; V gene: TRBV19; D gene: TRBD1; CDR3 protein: CASSTGTGAGYTF; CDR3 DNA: TGTGCCAGTAGTACCGGGACAGGGGCTGGCTACACCTTC
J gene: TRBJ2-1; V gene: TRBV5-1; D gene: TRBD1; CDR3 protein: CASSTGQGSYNEQFF; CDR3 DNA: TGCGCCAGCAGCACCGGACAGGGATCATACAATGAGCAGTTCTTC
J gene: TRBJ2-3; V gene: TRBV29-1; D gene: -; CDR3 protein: CSVEGSGGLGTDTQYF; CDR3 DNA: TGCAGCGTTGAAGGGTCCGGGGGGCTAGGCACAGATACGCAGTATTTT
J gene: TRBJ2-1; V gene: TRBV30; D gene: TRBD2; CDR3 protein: CAWGLAGDSGFF; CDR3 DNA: TGTGCCTGGGGGCTAGCGGGAGACTCGGGGTTCTTC
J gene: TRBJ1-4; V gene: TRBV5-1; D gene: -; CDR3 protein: CASSPGGLSNEKLFF; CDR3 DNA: TGCGCCAGCAGCCCGGGGGGACTCAGCAATGAAAAACTGTTTTTT
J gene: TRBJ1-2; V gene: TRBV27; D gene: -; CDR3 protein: CASRPGRVGGYTF; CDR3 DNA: TGTGCCAGCAGACCCGGGAGGGTGGGTGGCTACACCTTC
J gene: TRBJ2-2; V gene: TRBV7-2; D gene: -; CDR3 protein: CASSLVGGGSNTGELFF; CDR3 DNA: TGTGCCAGCAGCTTAGTCGGCGGCGGATCGAACACCGGGGAGCTGTTTTTT
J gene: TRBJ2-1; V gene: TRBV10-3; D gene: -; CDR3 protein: CAISESGTYNEQFF; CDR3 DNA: TGTGCCATCAGTGAGTCGGGCACCTACAATGAGCAGTTCTTC